These T cell receptor beta chains were read from a single sample in a study of T cell responses to AZD1222 COVID-19 vaccine. Only in-frame clones appear in the TCRdb table, and some are missing; sequencing was by immunoSEQ multiplex PCR. The table has 100,000 to 150,000 clones, about 88% seen once. This specimen consisted of peripheral blood, obtained on day 0 of AZD1222 vaccination. These receptors were obtained from an adult in good health. The CDR3 runs from the conserved cysteine through the conserved F or W. Fields, in order: clone size, V gene, D gene, CDR3 length, J gene, CDR3 protein, CDR3 DNA. The D gene is left open where the match is weak. Where a row states a size, it is once, few, many or the class of an expanded clone; other rows omit it.

clone_size: NA
v_call: TRBV7-7
d_call: NA
cdr3_length: 14
j_call: TRBJ2-5
cdr3_aa: CASSEPGRGETQYF
cdr3_nt: TGTGCCAGCAGCGAACCTGGACGGGGGGAGACCCAGTACTTC

clone_size: many
v_call: TRBV29-1
d_call: NA
cdr3_length: 12
j_call: TRBJ1-2
cdr3_aa: CSVGEAGYGYTF
cdr3_nt: TGCAGCGTCGGGGAGGCTGGTTATGGCTACACCTTC

clone_size: NA
v_call: TRBV11-2
d_call: TRBD2
cdr3_length: 14
j_call: TRBJ2-5
cdr3_aa: CASSASGGQETQYF
cdr3_nt: TGTGCCAGCAGCGCCAGCGGGGGCCAAGAGACCCAGTACTTC

clone_size: NA
v_call: TRBV7-9
d_call: NA
cdr3_length: 13
j_call: TRBJ1-5
cdr3_aa: CASQRYSNQPQHF
cdr3_nt: TGTGCCAGCCAACGTTATAGCAATCAGCCCCAGCATTTT

clone_size: NA
v_call: TRBV6-1
d_call: NA
cdr3_length: 14
j_call: TRBJ1-5
cdr3_aa: CASSEGEPSQPQHF
cdr3_nt: TGTGCCAGCAGTGAAGGGGAGCCAAGTCAGCCCCAGCATTTT

clone_size: NA
v_call: TRBV18
d_call: NA
cdr3_length: 13
j_call: TRBJ1-1
cdr3_aa: CASSPTGNTEAFF
cdr3_nt: TGTGCCAGCTCACCCACAGGGAACACTGAAGCTTTCTTT

clone_size: NA
v_call: TRBV5-1
d_call: NA
cdr3_length: 15
j_call: TRBJ1-2
cdr3_aa: CASSLEQAIYGGYTF
cdr3_nt: TGCGCCAGCAGCTTGGAACAGGCAATCTATGGAGGCTACACCTTC

clone_size: NA
v_call: TRBV5-5
d_call: NA
cdr3_length: 13
j_call: TRBJ1-3
cdr3_aa: CASRLGAGNTIYF
cdr3_nt: TGTGCCAGCAGGTTAGGGGCTGGAAACACCATATATTTT

clone_size: NA
v_call: TRBV3-1/TRBV3-2
d_call: NA
cdr3_length: 16
j_call: TRBJ2-4
cdr3_aa: CASSSPRVQGINIQYF
cdr3_nt: TGTGCCAGCAGCTCTCCTAGGGTACAGGGTATAAACATTCAGTACTTC

clone_size: NA
v_call: TRBV9
d_call: NA
cdr3_length: 15
j_call: TRBJ1-2
cdr3_aa: CASSVDSGAVYGYTF
cdr3_nt: TGTGCCAGCAGCGTAGATTCTGGGGCGGTGTATGGCTACACCTTC

clone_size: NA
v_call: TRBV19
d_call: NA
cdr3_length: 14
j_call: TRBJ1-2
cdr3_aa: CASSIRTNYYGYTF
cdr3_nt: TGTGCCAGTAGTATCAGAACGAACTACTATGGCTACACCTTC

clone_size: NA
v_call: TRBV14
d_call: NA
cdr3_length: 13
j_call: TRBJ2-7
cdr3_aa: CASSQIQNYEQYF
cdr3_nt: TGTGCCAGCAGCCAGATACAGAACTACGAGCAGTACTTC

clone_size: NA
v_call: TRBV5-6
d_call: TRBD2
cdr3_length: 16
j_call: TRBJ2-3
cdr3_aa: CASSRGLAGITDTQYF
cdr3_nt: TGTGCCAGCAGTCGTGGACTAGCGGGAATTACAGATACGCAGTATTTT

clone_size: once
v_call: TRBV6-2/TRBV6-3
d_call: TRBD1
cdr3_length: 14
j_call: TRBJ2-4
cdr3_aa: CASSGQGAGDIQYF
cdr3_nt: TGTGCCAGCAGTGGACAGGGGGCGGGGGACATTCAGTACTTC

clone_size: NA
v_call: TRBV6-5
d_call: TRBD1
cdr3_length: 13
j_call: TRBJ1-1
cdr3_aa: CASSGQGNTEAFF
cdr3_nt: TGTGCCAGTTCCGGACAGGGCAACACTGAAGCTTTCTTT

clone_size: NA
v_call: TRBV7-2
d_call: TRBD2
cdr3_length: 15
j_call: TRBJ2-1
cdr3_aa: CASSLASGTYNEQFF
cdr3_nt: TGTGCCAGCAGCTTAGCTAGCGGGACCTACAATGAGCAGTTCTTC

clone_size: NA
v_call: TRBV5-1
d_call: TRBD2
cdr3_length: 15
j_call: TRBJ2-7
cdr3_aa: CASRPGLAGGDEQYF
cdr3_nt: TGCGCCAGCAGACCCGGACTAGCGGGAGGGGACGAGCAGTACTTC

clone_size: NA
v_call: TRBV6-5
d_call: NA
cdr3_length: 15
j_call: TRBJ2-7
cdr3_aa: CASSYRSPNRYEQYF
cdr3_nt: TGTGCCAGCAGTTATAGGTCACCTAATCGCTACGAGCAGTACTTC

clone_size: NA
v_call: TRBV7-2
d_call: TRBD1
cdr3_length: 15
j_call: TRBJ1-5
cdr3_aa: CASSSRTGGRQPQHF
cdr3_nt: TGTGCCAGCAGCTCCAGGACAGGGGGCCGTCAGCCCCAGCATTTT

clone_size: NA
v_call: TRBV19
d_call: TRBD2
cdr3_length: 15
j_call: TRBJ2-3
cdr3_aa: CASRTLTSDTDTQYF
cdr3_nt: TGTGCCAGTAGGACTTTGACTAGCGACACAGATACGCAGTATTTT